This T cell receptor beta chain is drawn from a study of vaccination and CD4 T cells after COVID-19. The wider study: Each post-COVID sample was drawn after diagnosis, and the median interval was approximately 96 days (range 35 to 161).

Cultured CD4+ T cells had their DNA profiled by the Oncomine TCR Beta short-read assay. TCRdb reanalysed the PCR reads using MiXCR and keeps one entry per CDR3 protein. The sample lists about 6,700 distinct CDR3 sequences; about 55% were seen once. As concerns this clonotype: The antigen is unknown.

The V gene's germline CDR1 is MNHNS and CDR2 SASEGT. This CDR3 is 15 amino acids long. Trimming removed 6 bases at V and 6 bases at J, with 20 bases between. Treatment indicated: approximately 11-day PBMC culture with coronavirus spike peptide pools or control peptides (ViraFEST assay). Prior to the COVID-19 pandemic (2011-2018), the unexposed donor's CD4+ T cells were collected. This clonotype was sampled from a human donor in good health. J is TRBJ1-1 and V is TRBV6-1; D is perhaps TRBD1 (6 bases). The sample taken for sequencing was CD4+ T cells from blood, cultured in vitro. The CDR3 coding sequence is TGTGCCAGCAGGGGGTCCGCAGGGGTAATCGCTGAAGCTTTCTTT. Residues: CASRGSAGVIAEAFF.